A single sample is the source of the 13 T cell receptor beta chains below, sequenced in a study of vaccination effects on CD4 cells after COVID-19. Researchers isolated CD4+ T cells once less than 13 days of culture had elapsed. The participants, recipients of two vaccine doses, got either BNT162b2 or mRNA-1273. These TCRs are of unknown antigen specificity. Data came from immunoSEQ multiplex PCR; TCRdb stores just in-frame clones and leaves some out. Seen here are approximately 74,000 clones, approximately 73% observed once, and the top ten hold approximately 2.2%. The starting material was CD4+ T cells from PBMCs cultured without peptide, obtained after COVID-19 vaccination. These receptors came from a human donor who received a COVID-19 vaccine.

The chain joins TRBV7-2 to TRBJ2-2; either TRBD1 or TRBD2 may fit D (5 bases each). The germline gives CDR1 SGHTA, CDR2 FQGNSA. Between the trimmed V and J ends, which lost 7 bases and 4 bases, there was a span of 16 bases. The CDR3 is 15 residues long. The chain's CDR3 is CASKRQGPITGELFF. The CDR3 DNA follows: TGTGCCAGCAAGCGCCAGGGACCAATCACCGGGGAGCTGTTTTTT.

The chain joins TRBV6-5 to TRBJ2-3; 9 positions match TRBD1. CDR1 is MNHEY and CDR2 is SVGAGI in the germline V gene. V lost 6 bases to trimming and J lost 4 bases; unmatched junction nucleotides: 8. The CDR3 is 15 amino acids. CDR3 sequence: CASSRRDRVSDTQYF. The CDR3 region has the DNA TGTGCCAGCAGCCGCCGGGACAGGGTCTCAGATACGCAGTATTTT.

In nucleotides, the CDR3 is TGCGCCAGCAGCTTGGCATCCGGGACTAGCGGGGGGACCACCCAGTACTTC. Translating it yields CASSLASGTSGGTTQYF. V is TRBV5-1 and J is TRBJ2-5; TRBD2 matches at 15 bases. The V gene's germline CDR1 is SGHRS and CDR2 YFSETQ. CDR3 length equals 17 residues. V gave up 0 bases and J gave up 8 bases; unmatched junction bases: 8.

Only one count was recorded for this clone. The genes are TRBV30 and TRBJ2-2, with D perhaps TRBD1 (5 bases). The germline gives CDR1 GTSNPN, CDR2 SVGIG (reference sequence). This CDR3 has 14 amino acids. Trimming took 4 bases from V and 1 from J, leaving 10 bases between them. CDR3 residues: CAWMRQMNTGELFF. CDR3 sequence (DNA): TGTGCCTGGATGCGACAGATGAACACCGGGGAGCTGTTTTTT.

This chain connects TRBV27 to TRBJ2-5; tentatively, D is TRBD1 (5 bases). Trimming left V 5 bases short and J 1 base short, with 8 bases between. The CDR3 runs to 13 residues. Germline V CDR1 and CDR2: MNHEY, SMNVEV (reference sequence). Here the CDR3 reads CASSTRVQETQYF. CDR3 sequence (DNA): TGTGCCAGCAGTACCAGGGTCCAAGAGACCCAGTACTTC.

The genes are TRBV27 and TRBJ2-5; 8 bases match TRBD2. The CDR3 covers 16 residues. Germline values: CDR1 MNHEY, CDR2 SMNVEV (reference sequence). With 5 bases clipped from V and 5 bases from J, the junction kept 13 bases outside the gene matches. Here the CDR3 reads CASSPPPGGVGETQYF. DNA of the CDR3: TGTGCCAGCAGTCCACCCCCCGGGGGGGTTGGGGAGACCCAGTACTTC.

The CDR3 DNA reads as TGTGCCAGCAGCCAAGGGACCTTTGAAAAACTGTTTTTT. It encodes CASSQGTFEKLFF. V gene TRBV3-1 (or the pseudogene TRBV3-2) combines with J gene TRBJ1-4; no clear D. Germline loops: CDR1 LGHDT, CDR2 YNNKEL (reference sequence). V dropped 1 base and J dropped 7 bases, with 7 bases sitting between them. The CDR3 sequence is 13 residues long.

V and J are TRBV5-8 and TRBJ1-1; no definite D call. The CDR3 covers 17 residues. Germline CDR1 and CDR2: SGHTS and YDEGEE. Trimming stripped 7 bases from V and 2 bases from J, with 24 bases between. The CDR3 sequence: CASPTALTKNKNTEAFF. The DNA for the CDR3 is TGTGCCAGCCCCACCGCTCTAACAAAGAATAAAAACACTGAAGCTTTCTTT.

This chain uses TRBV7-8 with TRBJ1-1; no definite D call. The germline V and J ends were trimmed by 1 base and 1 base, with 4 bases remaining between them. In germline, CDR1 is SGHVS, CDR2 FQNEAQ. The CDR3 has 13 residues. The CDR3 nucleotides read TGTGCCAGCAGCTTAGGGGAGAACACTGAAGCTTTCTTT. As protein: CASSLGENTEAFF.

The chain couples TRBV7-2 to TRBJ1-5; D is possibly TRBD1 (6 bases). Germline V CDR1 and CDR2: SGHTA, FQGNSA. This CDR3 comprises 15 residues. The V and J ends lost 0 bases and 7 bases respectively, with 13 bases between them. The chain's CDR3 is CASSLAYRERQPQHF. CDR3 in DNA: TGTGCCAGCAGCTTAGCGTACAGGGAACGCCAGCCCCAGCATTTT.

The J gene is TRBJ2-1, the V gene TRBV7-8; D perhaps matches TRBD1 (5 bases). This CDR3 comprises 13 residues. In germline, CDR1 is SGHVS, CDR2 FQNEAQ. The germline V and J ends were trimmed by 5 bases and 4 bases, with 9 bases remaining between them. CDR3 nucleotide sequence: TGTGCCAGCAGCGAAGACAGTTACAATGAGCAGTTCTTC. The encoded protein is CASSEDSYNEQFF.

This chain uses TRBV7-2 with TRBJ1-1; weak D call: TRBD1 (6 bases). CDR1 is SGHTA, CDR2 FQGNSA, per germline. The CDR3 totals 15 residues. V lost 2 bases and J 0 bases, leaving 10 bases between the germline ends. This CDR3 is CASSLYGGLNTEAFF. CDR3 nucleotide sequence: TGTGCCAGCAGCTTATACGGGGGGCTGAACACTGAAGCTTTCTTT.

The V gene is TRBV5-1, the J gene TRBJ2-3; D not certain. The CDR3 spans 12 residues. Germline CDR1 reads SGHRS; CDR2 reads YFSETQ. V was trimmed by 0 bases and J by 4 bases, leaving 3 bases between them. CDR3 DNA sequence: TGCGCCAGCAGCTTGGGATCAGATACGCAGTATTTT. It yields the protein CASSLGSDTQYF.